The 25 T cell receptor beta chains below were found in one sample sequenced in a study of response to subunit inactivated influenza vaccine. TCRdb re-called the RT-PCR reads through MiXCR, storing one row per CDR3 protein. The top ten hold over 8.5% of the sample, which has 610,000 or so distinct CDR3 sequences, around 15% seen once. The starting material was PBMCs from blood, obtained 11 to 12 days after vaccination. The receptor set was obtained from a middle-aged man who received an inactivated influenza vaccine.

The CDR3 sequence is CASSMWGNYNEQFF. CDR3 nucleotides: TGTGCCAGCAGTATGTGGGGGAACTACAATGAGCAGTTCTTC. The gene calls are TRBV28 and TRBJ2-1; D tentatively fits TRBD1 or TRBD2 (5 bases each). Germline V gene data show CDR1 as MDHEN and CDR2 as SYDVKM. The CDR3 extends over 14 amino acids. Trimming shortened V by 5 bases and J by 3 bases, and 11 bases separated the two germline ends.

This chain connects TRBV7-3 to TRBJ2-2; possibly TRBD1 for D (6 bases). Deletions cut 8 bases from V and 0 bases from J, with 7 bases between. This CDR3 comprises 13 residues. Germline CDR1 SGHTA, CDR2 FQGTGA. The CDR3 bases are TGTGCCAGCGGGACACCGAACACCGGGGAGCTGTTTTTT. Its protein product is CASGTPNTGELFF.

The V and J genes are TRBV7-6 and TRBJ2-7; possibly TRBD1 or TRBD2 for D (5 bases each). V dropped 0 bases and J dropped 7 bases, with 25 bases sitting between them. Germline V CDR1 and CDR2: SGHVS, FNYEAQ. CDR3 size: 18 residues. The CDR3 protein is CASSLASLATGPSEEQYF. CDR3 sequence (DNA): TGTGCCAGCAGCTTAGCGAGTCTCGCGACGGGGCCTTCGGAGGAGCAGTACTTC.

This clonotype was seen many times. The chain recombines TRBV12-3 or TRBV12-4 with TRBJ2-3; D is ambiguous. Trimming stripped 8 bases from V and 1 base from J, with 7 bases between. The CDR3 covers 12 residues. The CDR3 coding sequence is TGTGCCAGCCGACCCGGCACAGATACGCAGTATTTT. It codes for CASRPGTDTQYF.

CDR3 DNA sequence: TGTGCCAGCACCCCCCGCCGAGCATCTCGCACAGATACGCAGTATTTT. Translation gives CASTPRRASRTDTQYF. The chain recombines TRBV7-8 with TRBJ2-3; D is undetermined. This CDR3 is built from 16 residues. The V end was cut by 7 bases, the J end by 1 base, with 18 bases between. Per germline, CDR1 SGHVS and CDR2 FQNEAQ.

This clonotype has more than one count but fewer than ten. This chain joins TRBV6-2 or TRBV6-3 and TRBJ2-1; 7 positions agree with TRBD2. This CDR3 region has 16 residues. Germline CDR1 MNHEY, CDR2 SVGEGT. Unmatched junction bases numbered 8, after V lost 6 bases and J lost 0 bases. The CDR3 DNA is TGTGCCAGCAGCCGCGGGAGTGGCAGCTCCTACAATGAGCAGTTCTTC. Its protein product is CASSRGSGSSYNEQFF.

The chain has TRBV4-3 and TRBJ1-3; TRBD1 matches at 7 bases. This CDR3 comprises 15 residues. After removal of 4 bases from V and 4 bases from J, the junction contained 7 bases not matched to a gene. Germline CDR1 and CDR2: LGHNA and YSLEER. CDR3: CASSLVGTAGNTIYF. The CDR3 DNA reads TGCGCCAGCAGCCTTGTAGGGACAGCCGGAAACACCATATATTTT.

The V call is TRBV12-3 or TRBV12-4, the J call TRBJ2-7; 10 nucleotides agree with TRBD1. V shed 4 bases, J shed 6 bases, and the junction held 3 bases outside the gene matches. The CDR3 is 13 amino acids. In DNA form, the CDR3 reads TGTGCCAGCAGTTGGACAGGGGGGAGCGAGCAGTACTTC. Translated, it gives CASSWTGGSEQYF.

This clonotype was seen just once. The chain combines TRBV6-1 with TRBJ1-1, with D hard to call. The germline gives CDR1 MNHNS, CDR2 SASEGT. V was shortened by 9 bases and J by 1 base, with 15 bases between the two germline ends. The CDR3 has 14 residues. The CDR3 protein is CASTGRVANTEAFF. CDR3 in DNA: TGTGCCAGTACCGGGAGGGTCGCGAACACTGAAGCTTTCTTT.

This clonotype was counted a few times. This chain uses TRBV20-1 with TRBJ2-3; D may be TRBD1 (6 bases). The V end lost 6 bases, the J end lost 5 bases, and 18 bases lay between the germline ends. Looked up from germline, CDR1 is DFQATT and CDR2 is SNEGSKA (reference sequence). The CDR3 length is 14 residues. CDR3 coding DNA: TGCAGTGCCCAACGCAGGGGTGGAATAGATACGCAGTATTTT. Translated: CSAQRRGGIDTQYF.

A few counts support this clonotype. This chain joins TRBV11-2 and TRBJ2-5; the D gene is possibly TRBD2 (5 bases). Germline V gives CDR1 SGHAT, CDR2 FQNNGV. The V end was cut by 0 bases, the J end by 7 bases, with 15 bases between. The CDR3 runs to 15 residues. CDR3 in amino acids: CASSLDLASTGTQYF. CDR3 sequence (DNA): TGTGCCAGCAGCTTAGATCTCGCTAGCACGGGGACCCAGTACTTC.

This CDR3 is CASRATGTGLYNEQFF. CDR3 nucleotides: TGTGCCAGCAGAGCCACAGGGACAGGGCTCTACAATGAGCAGTTCTTC. The rearrangement links TRBV7-2 to TRBJ2-1, with 9 bases lining up with TRBD1. V lost 6 bases, J lost 3 bases, and 9 bases stayed unmatched. CDR1 SGHTA and CDR2 FQGNSA come from the germline V gene. The CDR3 is 16 residues long.

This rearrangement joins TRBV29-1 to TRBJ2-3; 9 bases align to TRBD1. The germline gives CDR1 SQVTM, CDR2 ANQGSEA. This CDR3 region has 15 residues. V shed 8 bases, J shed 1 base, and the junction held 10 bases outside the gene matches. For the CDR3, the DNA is TGCAGCACGGCAGGTGGGGACAGGGGCACAGATACGCAGTATTTT. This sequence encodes CSTAGGDRGTDTQYF.

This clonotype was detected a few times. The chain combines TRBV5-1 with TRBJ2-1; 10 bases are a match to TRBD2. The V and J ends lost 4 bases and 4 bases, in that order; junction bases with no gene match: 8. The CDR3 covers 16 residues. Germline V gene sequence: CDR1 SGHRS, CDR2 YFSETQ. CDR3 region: CASSLERTSGYNEQFF. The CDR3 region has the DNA TGCGCCAGCAGCCTCGAAAGGACTAGCGGTTACAATGAGCAGTTCTTC.

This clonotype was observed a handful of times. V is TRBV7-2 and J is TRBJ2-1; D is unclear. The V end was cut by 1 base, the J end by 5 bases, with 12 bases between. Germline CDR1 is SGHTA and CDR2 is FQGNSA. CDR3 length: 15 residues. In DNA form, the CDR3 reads TGTGCCAGCAGCTTAGTACAGACCGAGAACAATGAGCAGTTCTTC. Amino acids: CASSLVQTENNEQFF.

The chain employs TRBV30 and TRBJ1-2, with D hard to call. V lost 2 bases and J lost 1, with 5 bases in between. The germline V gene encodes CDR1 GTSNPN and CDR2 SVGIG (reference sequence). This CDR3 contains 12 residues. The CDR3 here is CAWSLINYGYTF. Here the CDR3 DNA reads TGTGCCTGGAGTTTGATTAACTATGGCTACACCTTC.

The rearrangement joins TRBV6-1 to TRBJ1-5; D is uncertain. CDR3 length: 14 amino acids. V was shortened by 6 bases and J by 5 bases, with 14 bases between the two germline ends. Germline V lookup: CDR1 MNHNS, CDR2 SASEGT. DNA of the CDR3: TGTGCCAGCAGCCCAAGGAAAGGAGATCAGCCCCAGCATTTT. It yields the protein CASSPRKGDQPQHF.

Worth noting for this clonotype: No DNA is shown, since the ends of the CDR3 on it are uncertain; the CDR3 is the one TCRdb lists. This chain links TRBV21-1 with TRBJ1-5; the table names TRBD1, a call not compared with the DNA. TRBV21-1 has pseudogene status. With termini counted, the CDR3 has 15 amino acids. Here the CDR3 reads CASTVGKGSNQPQHF.

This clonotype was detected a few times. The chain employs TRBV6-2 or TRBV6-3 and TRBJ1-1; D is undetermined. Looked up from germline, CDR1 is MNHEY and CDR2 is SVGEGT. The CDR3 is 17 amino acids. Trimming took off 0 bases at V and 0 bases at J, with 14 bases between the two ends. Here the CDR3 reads CASSYSLREPMNTEAFF. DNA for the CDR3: TGTGCCAGCAGTTACTCTCTTCGGGAACCTATGAACACTGAAGCTTTCTTT.

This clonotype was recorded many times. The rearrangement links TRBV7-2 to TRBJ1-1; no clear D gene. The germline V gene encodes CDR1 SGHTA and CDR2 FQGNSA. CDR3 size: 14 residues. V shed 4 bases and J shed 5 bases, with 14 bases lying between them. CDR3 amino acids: CASSSQGVRTEAFF. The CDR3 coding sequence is TGTGCCAGCAGCTCCCAAGGCGTAAGGACTGAAGCTTTCTTT.

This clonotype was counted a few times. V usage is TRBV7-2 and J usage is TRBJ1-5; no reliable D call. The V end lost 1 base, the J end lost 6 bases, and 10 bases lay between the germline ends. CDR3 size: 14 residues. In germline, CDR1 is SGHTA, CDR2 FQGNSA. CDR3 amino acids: CASSLVGSGQPQHF. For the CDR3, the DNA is TGTGCCAGCAGCTTAGTAGGTTCTGGTCAGCCCCAGCATTTT.

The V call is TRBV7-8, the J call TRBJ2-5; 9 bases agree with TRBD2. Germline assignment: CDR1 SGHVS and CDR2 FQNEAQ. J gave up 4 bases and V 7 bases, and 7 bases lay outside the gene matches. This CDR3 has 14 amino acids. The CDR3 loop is CASTNSGSRETQYF. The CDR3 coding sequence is TGTGCCAGCACCAATAGCGGGAGTAGAGAGACCCAGTACTTC.

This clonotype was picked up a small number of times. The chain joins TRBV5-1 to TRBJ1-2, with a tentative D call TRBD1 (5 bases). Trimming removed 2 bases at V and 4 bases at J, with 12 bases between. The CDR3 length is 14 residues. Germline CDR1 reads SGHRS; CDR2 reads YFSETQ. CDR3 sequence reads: CASSFSGDGYGYTF. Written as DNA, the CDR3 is TGCGCCAGCAGCTTCTCGGGGGACGGCTATGGCTACACCTTC.

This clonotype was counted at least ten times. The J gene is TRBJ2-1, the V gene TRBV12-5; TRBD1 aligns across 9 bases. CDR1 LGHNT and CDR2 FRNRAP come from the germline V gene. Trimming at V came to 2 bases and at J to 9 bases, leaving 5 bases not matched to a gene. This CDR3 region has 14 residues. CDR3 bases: TGTGCTAGTGGTTTGATAGGACAGGGGAGTGAGCAGTTCTTC. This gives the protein CASGLIGQGSEQFF.

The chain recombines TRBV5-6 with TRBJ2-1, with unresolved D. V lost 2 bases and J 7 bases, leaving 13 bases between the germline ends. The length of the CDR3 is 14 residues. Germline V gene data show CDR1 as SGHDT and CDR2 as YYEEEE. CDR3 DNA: TGTGCCAGCAGCTTCGGAGACCTATTAAATGAGCAGTTCTTC. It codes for CASSFGDLLNEQFF. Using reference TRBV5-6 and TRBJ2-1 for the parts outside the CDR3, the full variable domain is DAGVTQSPTHLIKTRGQQVTLRCSPKSGHDTVSWYQQALGQGPQFIFQYYEEEERQRGNFPDRFSGHQFPNYSSELNVNALLLGDSALYLCASSFGDLLNEQFFGPGTRLTVL.